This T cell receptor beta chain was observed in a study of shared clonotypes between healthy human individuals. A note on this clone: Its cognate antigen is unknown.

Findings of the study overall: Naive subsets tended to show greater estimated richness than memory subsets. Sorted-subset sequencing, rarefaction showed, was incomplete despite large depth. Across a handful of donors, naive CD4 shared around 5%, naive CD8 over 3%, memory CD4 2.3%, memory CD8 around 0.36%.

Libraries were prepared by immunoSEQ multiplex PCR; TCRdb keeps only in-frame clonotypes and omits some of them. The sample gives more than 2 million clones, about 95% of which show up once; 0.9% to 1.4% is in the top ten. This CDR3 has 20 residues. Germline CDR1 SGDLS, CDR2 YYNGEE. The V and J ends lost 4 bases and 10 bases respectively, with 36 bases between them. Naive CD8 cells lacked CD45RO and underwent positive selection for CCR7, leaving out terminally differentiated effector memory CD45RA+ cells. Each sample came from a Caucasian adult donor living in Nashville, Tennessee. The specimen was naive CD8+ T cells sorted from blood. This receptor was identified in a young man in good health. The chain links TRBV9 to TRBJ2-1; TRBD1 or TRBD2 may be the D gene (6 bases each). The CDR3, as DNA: TGTGCCAGCAGCTCTTCCACGTGGGACATAGAGGGCGGGATGGTTGGCGAGCAGTTCTTC. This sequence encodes CASSSSTWDIEGGMVGEQFF.